A single sample is the source of the 15 T cell receptor beta chains below, sequenced in a study of T cells in Graves' hyperthyroidism and ophthalmopathy. RNA transcripts gave rise to amplified TCR beta CDR3 regions. The HTBI primer set was used in a first-round RT-PCR of the TCR CDR3. TCRdb itself ran the multiplex PCR reads through MiXCR, one entry per CDR3 protein. The sample carries approximately 400,000 distinct CDR3 sequences, 18% recorded once. What was sequenced was blood. The receptors derive from a man between 18 and 29 years old with Graves' ophthalmopathy.

The gene calls are TRBV5-1 and TRBJ2-5; D is perhaps TRBD2 (5 bases). Germline values: CDR1 SGHRS, CDR2 YFSETQ. There are 15 residues in the CDR3. V lost 0 bases, J lost 1 base, and 10 bases lay in between. In DNA, the CDR3 is TGCGCCAGCAGCTTGGGGACTGCACCCCAAGAGACCCAGTACTTC. Translated: CASSLGTAPQETQYF.

The chain carries TRBV14 and TRBJ2-1, with D perhaps TRBD2 (6 bases). V lost 4 bases to trimming and J lost 7 bases, with 11 bases between them. In germline, CDR1 is SGHDN, CDR2 FVKESK. CDR3 length: 13 amino acids. The CDR3 region is CASSPQGRNEQFF. The DNA of the CDR3 is TGTGCCAGCAGCCCCCAAGGGAGGAATGAGCAGTTCTTC. The full variable domain, in which reference TRBV14 and TRBJ2-1 provide the parts outside the CDR3, is EAGVTQFPSHSVIEKGQTVTLRCDPISGHDNLYWYRRVMGKEIKFLLHFVKESKQDESGMPNNRFLAERTGGTYSTLKVQPAELEDSGVYFCASSPQGRNEQFFGPGTRLTVL.

The sample holds one count of this clonotype. The final CDR3 position lacks the conserved phenylalanine or tryptophan, pointing to a likely read error. This rearrangement joins TRBV6-6 to TRBJ1-5; D is ambiguous. Trimming shortened V by 0 bases and J by 3 bases, and 9 bases separated the two germline ends. The CDR3 is 15 residues long. CDR1 and CDR2 from the germline V gene are MNHNY and SVGAGI (reference sequence). The CDR3 DNA follows: TGTGCCAGCAGTTACTCCGGCGGTTCCAATCAGCCCCAGCATTCT. Protein: CASSYSGGSNQPQHS.

In its sample, this clonotype was seen many times. The V call is TRBV20-1, the J call TRBJ1-2, with TRBD1 identical over 7 bases. Per germline, CDR1 DFQATT and CDR2 SNEGSKA (reference sequence). CDR3 length: 12 residues. V shed 4 bases, J shed 4 bases, and the junction held 3 bases outside the gene matches. CDR3 loop: CSANRDSYGYTF. Here the CDR3 DNA reads TGCAGTGCTAACCGGGACAGCTATGGCTACACCTTC.

For this clonotype: This clone may be a read error of a much larger clone one base away. The rearrangement uses TRBV12-3 or TRBV12-4 and TRBJ1-6; TRBD1 is a possible D gene (5 bases). V was pared by 4 bases and J by 7 bases, with 14 bases between. This CDR3 contains 15 residues. The CDR3 coding sequence is TGTGCCAGCAGTTATTCCGGGACGAGGAATTCACCCCTCCACTTT. This translates into CASSYSGTRNSPLHF.

This clonotype was found a few times. V usage is TRBV19 and J usage is TRBJ1-5; 7 bases are a match to TRBD1. V dropped 3 bases and J dropped 7; count of bases not matched to a gene: 3. CDR3 length equals 13 residues. Germline V gene sequence: CDR1 LNHDA, CDR2 SQIVND (reference sequence). CDR3: CASSISRGQPQHF. As DNA, the CDR3 is TGTGCCAGTAGTATCTCCAGGGGGCAGCCCCAGCATTTT.

The sample holds many counts of this clonotype. The chain uses TRBV6-6 and TRBJ2-3; D may be TRBD2 (6 bases). Per the germline V gene, CDR1 is MNHNY and CDR2 is SVGAGI (reference sequence). V lost 1 base and J lost 4, with 9 bases in between. There are 14 residues in the CDR3. The CDR3 protein is CASSYLGTSDTQYF. The CDR3 DNA sequence: TGTGCCAGCAGTTACTTGGGGACTTCAGATACGCAGTATTTT.

This clonotype was seen repeatedly, ten times or more. The genes are TRBV11-1 and TRBJ2-2, with D perhaps given as TRBD1 or TRBD2 (6 bases each). Trimming left V 3 bases short and J 5 bases short, with 10 bases between. Looked up from germline, CDR1 is SGHAT and CDR2 is FQDESV (reference sequence). The CDR3 has 14 residues. Here the CDR3 DNA reads TGTGCCAGCAGCTTGGGGGGCGGAACCGGGGAGCTGTTTTTT. Translating it yields CASSLGGGTGELFF.

This clonotype was picked up many times. The V call is TRBV27, the J call TRBJ2-7; D is possibly TRBD1 (5 bases). With 6 bases removed from V and 3 bases from J, the gap between germline ends came to 12 bases. The CDR3 loop spans 13 amino acids. Germline-derived CDR1 and CDR2 are MNHEY and SMNVEV (reference sequence). In DNA, the CDR3 is TGTGCCAGCAGAACCCGACAGCACTACGAGCAGTACTTC. Encoded protein: CASRTRQHYEQYF.

The V call is TRBV20-1, the J call TRBJ2-2; D is possibly TRBD1 or TRBD2 (5 bases each). V lost 2 bases to trimming and J lost 4 bases, with 14 bases between them. CDR1 and CDR2 from the germline V gene are DFQATT and SNEGSKA (reference sequence). The CDR3 length is 15 residues. CDR3 coding DNA: TGCAGTGCTAGACCCCCGGCGAGGGGCACCGGGGAGCTGTTTTTT. Translating it yields CSARPPARGTGELFF.

The chain combines TRBV20-1 with TRBJ2-4, with D perhaps TRBD2 (5 bases). Germline-derived CDR1 and CDR2 are DFQATT and SNEGSKA (reference sequence). V was pared by 5 bases and J by 2 bases, with 10 bases between. The CDR3 consists of 13 residues. In DNA, the CDR3 is TGCAGTGCTTGTAGCGATACCAAAAACATTCAGTACTTC. It yields the protein CSACSDTKNIQYF.

This clonotype was counted at least ten times. V gene TRBV6-5 combines with J gene TRBJ2-7, with a weak D call TRBD2 (6 bases). Trimming removed 0 bases at V and 0 bases at J, with 9 bases between. The germline V gene has CDR1 MNHEY and CDR2 SVGAGI. This CDR3 has 15 amino acids. CDR3 protein: CASSYSRDGSYEQYF. CDR3 sequence (DNA): TGTGCCAGCAGTTACTCGCGGGACGGCTCCTACGAGCAGTACTTC.

Concerning this clonotype itself: This may arise from a read error, as a much more abundant clone is one base away. V gene TRBV7-3 combines with J gene TRBJ2-2, with TRBD2 matching over 7 bases. CDR1 and CDR2 (germline): SGHTA, FQGTGA. The CDR3 totals 15 residues. CDR3 nucleotides: TGTGCCAGCAGCTTAACCGGGACTAACACCGGGGAGCTGCTTTTT. This codes for CASSLTGTNTGELLF. The whole variable domain, remainder taken from reference TRBV7-3 and TRBJ2-2, is GAGVSQTPSNKVTEKGKYVELRCDPISGHTALYWYRQSLGQGPEFLIYFQGTGAADDSGLPNDRFFAVRPEGSVSTLKIQRTERGDSAVYLCASSLTGTNTGELLFGEGSRLTVL.

This clonotype occurred many times. This chain connects TRBV5-1 to TRBJ1-2, with unresolved D. This CDR3 contains 13 residues. Per germline, CDR1 SGHRS and CDR2 YFSETQ. V was trimmed by 2 bases and J by 1 base, leaving 6 bases between them. CDR3 amino acids: CASSLSDNYGYTF. Here the CDR3 DNA reads TGCGCCAGCAGCTTATCAGATAACTATGGCTACACCTTC.

The V and J genes are TRBV5-1 and TRBJ1-6, with 9 bases identical to TRBD1. V shed 3 bases, J shed 7 bases, and the junction held 5 bases outside the gene matches. CDR3 length: 15 amino acids. Germline V gives CDR1 SGHRS, CDR2 YFSETQ. CDR3 nucleotides: TGCGCCAGCAGCTCCGGACAGGGGCAGAATTCACCCCTCCACTTT. Protein product: CASSSGQGQNSPLHF.